The clone carrying this TCR beta chain has a handful of counts. This sample is drawn from a study of T cells in tumors after PD-1 blockade. In the study overall: Treatment was either pembrolizumab 200 mg every 3 weeks or cemiplimab 350 mg every 2 weeks. A subset received ongoing vismodegib 150 mg daily alongside anti-PD-1 therapy.

Germline V lookup: CDR1 GTSNPN, CDR2 SVGIG (reference sequence). Trimming took 0 bases from V and 2 from J, leaving 14 bases between them. The CDR3 has 16 amino acids. Template: tumor biopsy or peripheral blood genomic DNA, about 616-6,004 ng per sample. Sequencing was performed with immunoSEQ multiplex PCR; in TCRdb, only in-frame clones are kept and a portion is missing. The table records 60,000 to 70,000 clones, approximately 74% of them present only once. Material: PBMCs, obtained after anti-PD-1 treatment. The receptor comes from a human donor with basal cell carcinoma. The V call is TRBV30, the J call TRBJ1-3, with D possibly matching TRBD1 (6 bases). CDR3 region: CAWSVLDRGAGNTIYF. Written as DNA, the CDR3 is TGTGCCTGGAGTGTATTAGATAGGGGGGCTGGAAACACCATATATTTT.